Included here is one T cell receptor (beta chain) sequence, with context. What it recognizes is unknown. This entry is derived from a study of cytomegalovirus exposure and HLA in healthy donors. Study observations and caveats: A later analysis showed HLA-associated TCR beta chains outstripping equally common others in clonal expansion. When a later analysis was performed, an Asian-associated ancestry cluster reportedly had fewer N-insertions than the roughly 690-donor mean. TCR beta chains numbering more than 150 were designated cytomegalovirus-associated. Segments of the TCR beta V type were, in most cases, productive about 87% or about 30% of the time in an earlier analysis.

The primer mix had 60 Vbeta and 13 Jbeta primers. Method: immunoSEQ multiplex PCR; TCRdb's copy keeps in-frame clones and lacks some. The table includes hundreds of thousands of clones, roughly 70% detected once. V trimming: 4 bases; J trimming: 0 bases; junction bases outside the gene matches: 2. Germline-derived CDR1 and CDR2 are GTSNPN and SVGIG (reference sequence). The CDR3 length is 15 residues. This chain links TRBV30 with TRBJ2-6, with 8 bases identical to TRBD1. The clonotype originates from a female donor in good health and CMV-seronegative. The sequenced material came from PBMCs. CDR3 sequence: CAWTGGGSGANVLTF. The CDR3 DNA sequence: TGTGCCTGGACAGGGGGCGGCTCTGGGGCCAACGTCCTGACTTTC.